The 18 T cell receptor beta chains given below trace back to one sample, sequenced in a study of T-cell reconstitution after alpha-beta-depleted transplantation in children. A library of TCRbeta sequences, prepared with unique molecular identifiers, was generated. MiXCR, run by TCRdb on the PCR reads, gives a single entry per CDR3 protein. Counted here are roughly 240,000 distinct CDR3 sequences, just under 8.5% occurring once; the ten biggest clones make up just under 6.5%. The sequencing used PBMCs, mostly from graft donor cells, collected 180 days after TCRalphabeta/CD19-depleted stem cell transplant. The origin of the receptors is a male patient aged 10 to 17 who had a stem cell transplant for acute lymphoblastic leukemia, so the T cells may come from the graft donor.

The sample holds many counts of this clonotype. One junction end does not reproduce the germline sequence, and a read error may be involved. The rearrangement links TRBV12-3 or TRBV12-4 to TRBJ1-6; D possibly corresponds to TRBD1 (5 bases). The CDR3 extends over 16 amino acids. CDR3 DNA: TGTGCCAGCAGCTTAGGGAGGGGCACCTATAATTCACCCCTCCACTTT. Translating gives CASSLGRGTYNSPLHF.

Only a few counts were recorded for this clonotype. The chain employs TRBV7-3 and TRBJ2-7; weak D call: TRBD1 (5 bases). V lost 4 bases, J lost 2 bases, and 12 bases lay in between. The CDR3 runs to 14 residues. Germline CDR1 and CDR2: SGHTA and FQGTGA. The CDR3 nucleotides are TGTGCCAGCAGCTCCCTGGGGCCGCCCTACGAGCAGTACTTC. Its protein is CASSSLGPPYEQYF.

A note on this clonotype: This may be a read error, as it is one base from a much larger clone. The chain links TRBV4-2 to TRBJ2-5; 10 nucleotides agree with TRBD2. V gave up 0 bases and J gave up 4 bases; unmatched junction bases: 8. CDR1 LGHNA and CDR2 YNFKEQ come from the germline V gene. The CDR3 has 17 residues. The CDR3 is CASSQDGKRGGRETQYF. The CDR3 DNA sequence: TGTGCCAGCAGCCAAGATGGGAAGCGGGGGGGCCGAGAGACCCAGTACTTC.

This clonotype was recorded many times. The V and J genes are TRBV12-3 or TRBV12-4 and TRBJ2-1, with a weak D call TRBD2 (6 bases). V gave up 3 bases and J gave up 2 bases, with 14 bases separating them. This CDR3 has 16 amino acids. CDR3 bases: TGTGCCAGCAGTTTCCCGGGACTCCCTACCTACAATGAGCAGTTCTTC. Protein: CASSFPGLPTYNEQFF.

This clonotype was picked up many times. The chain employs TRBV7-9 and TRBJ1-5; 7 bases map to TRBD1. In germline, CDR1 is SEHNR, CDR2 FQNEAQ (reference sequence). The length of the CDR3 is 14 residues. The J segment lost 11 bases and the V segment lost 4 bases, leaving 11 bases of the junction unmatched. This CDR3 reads CASSYDREKLAQHF. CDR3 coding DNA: TGTGCCAGCAGCTATGACAGGGAGAAGTTGGCCCAGCATTTT.

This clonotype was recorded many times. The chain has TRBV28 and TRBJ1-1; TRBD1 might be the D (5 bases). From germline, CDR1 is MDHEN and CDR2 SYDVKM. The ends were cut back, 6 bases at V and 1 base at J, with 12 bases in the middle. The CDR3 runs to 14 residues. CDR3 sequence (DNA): TGTGCCAGCAGACCAACGGGACGGAACACTGAAGCTTTCTTT. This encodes CASRPTGRNTEAFF.

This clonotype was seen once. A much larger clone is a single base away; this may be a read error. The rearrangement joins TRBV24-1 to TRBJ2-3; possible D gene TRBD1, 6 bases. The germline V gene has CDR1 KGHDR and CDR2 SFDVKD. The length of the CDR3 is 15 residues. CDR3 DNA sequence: TGTTCCACCAGTGTGGGGGCATCAGGCACAGATACGCAGTATTTT. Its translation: CSTSVGASGTDTQYF.

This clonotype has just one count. The CDR3 DNA reads TGCGCCAGCAGTCAATATACAGGGTGTCCCCTCTCCTACGAGCAGTACTTC. This codes for CASSQYTGCPLSYEQYF. The rearrangement joins TRBV23-1 to TRBJ2-7; tentatively, D is TRBD1 (6 bases). TRBV23-1 is marked as an open reading frame, function uncertain. Deletions cut 1 base from V and 0 bases from J, with 16 bases between. The CDR3 contains 17 residues.

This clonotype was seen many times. The CDR3 DNA reads as TGTGCCAGCAGCTCAGCGTTAGCGGGGGTTCGCTACGAGCAGTACTTC. This codes for CASSSALAGVRYEQYF. The V call is TRBV7-9, the J call TRBJ2-7; 9 nucleotides line up with TRBD2. V shed 4 bases, J shed 3 bases, and the junction held 10 bases outside the gene matches. This CDR3 region has 16 residues. Germline lookup yields CDR1 SEHNR and CDR2 FQNEAQ (reference sequence).

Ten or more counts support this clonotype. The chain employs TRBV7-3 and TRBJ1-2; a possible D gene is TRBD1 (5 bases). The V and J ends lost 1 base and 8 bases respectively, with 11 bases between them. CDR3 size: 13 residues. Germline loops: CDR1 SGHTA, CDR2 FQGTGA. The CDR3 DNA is TGTGCCAGCAGCTTAAGGGCAGGGAGAGGCTACACCTTC. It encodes CASSLRAGRGYTF.

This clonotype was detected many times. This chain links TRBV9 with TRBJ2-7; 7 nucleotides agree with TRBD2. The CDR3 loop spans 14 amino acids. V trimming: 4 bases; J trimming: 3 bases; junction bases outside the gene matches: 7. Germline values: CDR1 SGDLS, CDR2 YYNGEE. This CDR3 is CASSQRGDFYEQYF. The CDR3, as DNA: TGTGCCAGCAGCCAGCGGGGAGACTTCTACGAGCAGTACTTC. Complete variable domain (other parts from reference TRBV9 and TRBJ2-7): DSGVTQTPKHLITATGQRVTLRCSPRSGDLSVYWYQQSLDQGLQFLIQYYNGEERAKGNILERFSAQQFPDLHSELNLSSLELGDSALYFCASSQRGDFYEQYFGPGTRLTVT.

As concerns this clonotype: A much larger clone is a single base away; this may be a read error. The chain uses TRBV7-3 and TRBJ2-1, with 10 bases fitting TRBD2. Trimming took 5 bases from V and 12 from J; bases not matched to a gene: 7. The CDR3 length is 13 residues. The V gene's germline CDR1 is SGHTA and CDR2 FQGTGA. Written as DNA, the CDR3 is TGTGCCAGCAGCCCACAATCTAGCGGGGGGCAGTTCTTC. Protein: CASSPQSSGGQFF.

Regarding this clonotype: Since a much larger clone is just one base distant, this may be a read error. The CDR3 spells CASPQGGGGYTF. In DNA form, the CDR3 reads TGTGCCAGCCCACAGGGGGGGGGTGGCTACACCTTC. This rearrangement joins TRBV2 to TRBJ1-2, with 8 bases that match TRBD1. Germline V gene sequence: CDR1 SNHLY, CDR2 FYNNEI. V was pared by 8 bases and J by 7 bases, with 6 bases of the junction left unmatched. The CDR3 has 12 amino acids.

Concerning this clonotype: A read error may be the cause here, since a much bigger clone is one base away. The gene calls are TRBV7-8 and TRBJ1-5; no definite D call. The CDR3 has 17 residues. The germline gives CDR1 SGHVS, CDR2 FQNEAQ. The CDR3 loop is CASSLGTASLSNRPQHF. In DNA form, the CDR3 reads TGTGCCAGCAGCTTAGGTACCGCCTCTCTTAGCAATCGGCCCCAGCATTTT.

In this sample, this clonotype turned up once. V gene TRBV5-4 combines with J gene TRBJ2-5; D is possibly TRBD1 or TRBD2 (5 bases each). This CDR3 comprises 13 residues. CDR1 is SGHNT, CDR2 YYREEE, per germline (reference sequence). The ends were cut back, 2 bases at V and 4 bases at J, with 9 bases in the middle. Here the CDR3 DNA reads TGTGCCAGCAGCTTCCGGGGCCTAGAGACCCAGTACTTC. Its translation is CASSFRGLETQYF.

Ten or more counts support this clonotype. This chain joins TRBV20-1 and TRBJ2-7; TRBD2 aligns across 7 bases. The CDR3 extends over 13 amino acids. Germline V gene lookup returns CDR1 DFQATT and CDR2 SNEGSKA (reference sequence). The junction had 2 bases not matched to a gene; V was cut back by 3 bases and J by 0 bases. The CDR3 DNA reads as TGCAGTGCTAGCAGCGGGACCTCCTACGAGCAGTACTTC. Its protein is CSASSGTSYEQYF.

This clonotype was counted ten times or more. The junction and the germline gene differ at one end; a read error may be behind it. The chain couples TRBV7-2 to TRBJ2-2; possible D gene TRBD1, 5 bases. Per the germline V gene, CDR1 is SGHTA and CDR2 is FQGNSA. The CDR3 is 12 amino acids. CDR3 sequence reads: CASSPLSRELFF. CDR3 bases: TGTGCCAGCAGCCCTCTGAGCAGGGAACTGTTTTTT.

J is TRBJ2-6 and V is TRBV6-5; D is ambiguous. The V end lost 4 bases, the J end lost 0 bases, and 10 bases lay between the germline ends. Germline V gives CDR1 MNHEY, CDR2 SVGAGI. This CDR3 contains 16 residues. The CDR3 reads CASSFPSRSGANVLTF. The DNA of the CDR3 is TGTGCCAGCAGTTTCCCAAGCCGCTCTGGGGCCAACGTCCTGACTTTC.